This entry describes one T cell receptor (beta chain). Its antigen remains unidentified. The data stem from a study of beta chain features in type 1 diabetes. Broader study findings: Lower insertion and higher deletion counts appeared at VDJ junctions in type 1 diabetes patients.

Germline loops: CDR1 MDHEN, CDR2 SYDVKM. This CDR3 is built from 20 residues. V shed 5 bases, J shed 2 bases, and the junction held 17 bases outside the gene matches. As every portion of the isolated RNA was reverse transcribed, the sequencing read expressed TCRB transcripts. Assay: immunoSEQ multiplex PCR; the TCRdb copy retains only in-frame clones and omits some. The sample yields some 150,000 clones, over 8.5% seen once. The specimen sequenced was central memory CD4+ T cells from blood. The chain couples TRBV28 to TRBJ2-4; 11 bases align to TRBD1. This sequence originates from a man in his late teens or twenties in good health. CDR3 DNA: TGTGCCAGCAGTCCAGGACAGGGGGCTACGTTTTTGGTAACCAAAAACATTCAGTACTTC. The encoded protein is CASSPGQGATFLVTKNIQYF.